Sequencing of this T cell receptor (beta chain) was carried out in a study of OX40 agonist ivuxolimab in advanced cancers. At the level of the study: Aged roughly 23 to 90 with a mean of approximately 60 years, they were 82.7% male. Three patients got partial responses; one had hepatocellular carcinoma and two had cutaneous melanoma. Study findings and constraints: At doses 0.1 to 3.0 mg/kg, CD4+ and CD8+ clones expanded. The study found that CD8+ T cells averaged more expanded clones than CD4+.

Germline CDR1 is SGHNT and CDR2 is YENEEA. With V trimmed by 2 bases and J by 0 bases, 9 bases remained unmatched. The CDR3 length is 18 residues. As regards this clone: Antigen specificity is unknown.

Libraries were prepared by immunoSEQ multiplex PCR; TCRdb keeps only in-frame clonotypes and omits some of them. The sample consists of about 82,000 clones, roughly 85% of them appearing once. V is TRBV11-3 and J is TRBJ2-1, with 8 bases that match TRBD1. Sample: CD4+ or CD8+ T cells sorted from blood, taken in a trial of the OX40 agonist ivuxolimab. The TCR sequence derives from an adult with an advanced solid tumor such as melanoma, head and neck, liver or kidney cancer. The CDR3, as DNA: TGTGCCAGCAGCTTAAGTGGGCTCGGACAGGGCTCCTACAATGAGCAGTTCTTC. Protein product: CASSLSGLGQGSYNEQFF.